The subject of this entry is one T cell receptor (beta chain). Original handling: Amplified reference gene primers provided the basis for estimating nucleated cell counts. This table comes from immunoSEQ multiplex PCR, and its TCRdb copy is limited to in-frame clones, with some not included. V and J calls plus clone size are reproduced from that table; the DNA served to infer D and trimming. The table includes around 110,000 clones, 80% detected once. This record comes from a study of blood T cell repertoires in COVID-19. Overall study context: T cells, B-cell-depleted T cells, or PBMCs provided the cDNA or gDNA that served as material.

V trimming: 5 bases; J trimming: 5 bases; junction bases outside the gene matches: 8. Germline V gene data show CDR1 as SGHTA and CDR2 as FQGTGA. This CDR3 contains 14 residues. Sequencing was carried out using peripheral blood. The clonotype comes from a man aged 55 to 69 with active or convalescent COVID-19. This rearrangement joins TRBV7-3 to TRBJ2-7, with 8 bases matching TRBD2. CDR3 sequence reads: CASSPSGSKNEQYF. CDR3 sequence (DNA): TGTGCCAGCAGCCCGAGCGGGAGTAAAAACGAGCAGTACTTC. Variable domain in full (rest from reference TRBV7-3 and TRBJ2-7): GAGVSQTPSNKVTEKGKYVELRCDPISGHTALYWYRQSLGQGPEFLIYFQGTGAADDSGLPNDRFFAVRPEGSVSTLKIQRTERGDSAVYLCASSPSGSKNEQYFGPGTRLTVT.